This TCR beta chain was retrieved from a study of blood T cell repertoires in COVID-19. Study-wide context: COVID-19 samples, acute and convalescent, were from the United States, Italy and Spain. Sources were T cells, B-cell-depleted T cells, or PBMCs; the material itself was cDNA or gDNA.

Per the authors' pipeline: Cell counts per sample came from amplifying reference gene primers. This table comes from immunoSEQ multiplex PCR, and its TCRdb copy is limited to in-frame clones, with some not included. V and J calls and clone size are those listed in that table; D and trimming were worked out from the DNA. The repertoire holds about 44,000 clones, with roughly 84% as singletons. The CDR3 is made up of 15 amino acids. The V gene lost 6 bases and the J gene lost 0 bases, with 12 bases spanning the gap. The germline V gene encodes CDR1 SGHVS and CDR2 FNYEAQ. This chain joins TRBV7-6 and TRBJ1-3; tentatively, D is TRBD1 (6 bases). This TCR was sampled from a woman aged 65 to 85 with acute or convalescent COVID-19. The source material was peripheral blood. CDR3 in DNA: TGTGCCAGCAGTTCCGGGACACTCTCTGGAAACACCATATATTTT. It is translated as CASSSGTLSGNTIYF.